The entry below gives a single T cell receptor (beta chain) sequence along with its context. The CDR3 contains 15 residues. Losses at the gene ends were 6 bases for V and 6 bases for J; bases not matched to a gene: 9. Germline V gene sequence: CDR1 SGHAT, CDR2 FQNNGV. The data originate from a study of blood T cell repertoires in COVID-19. About the study: COVID-19 samples from acute and convalescent phases originated in the United States, Italy and Spain. PBMCs, B-cell-depleted T cells, or T cells provided the cDNA or gDNA that made up the material.

In the study's own analysis: Reference gene primer amplification gave nucleated cell count estimates. Data came from immunoSEQ multiplex PCR; TCRdb stores just in-frame clones and leaves some out. The V and J calls and the clone size are those of that table, but D and trimming were determined from the DNA. This sample has 40,000 or so clones; 70% to 90% occur once, and the top ten carry around 8.3%. Sequencing was performed on peripheral blood. V gene TRBV11-2 combines with J gene TRBJ2-2; 8 bases line up with TRBD1. This receptor was obtained from a man in his 60s with active COVID-19. The CDR3 DNA reads as TGTGCCAGCAGTCGTCAGGGGGCACCGCCCGGGGAGCTGTTTTTT. Its protein is CASSRQGAPPGELFF.